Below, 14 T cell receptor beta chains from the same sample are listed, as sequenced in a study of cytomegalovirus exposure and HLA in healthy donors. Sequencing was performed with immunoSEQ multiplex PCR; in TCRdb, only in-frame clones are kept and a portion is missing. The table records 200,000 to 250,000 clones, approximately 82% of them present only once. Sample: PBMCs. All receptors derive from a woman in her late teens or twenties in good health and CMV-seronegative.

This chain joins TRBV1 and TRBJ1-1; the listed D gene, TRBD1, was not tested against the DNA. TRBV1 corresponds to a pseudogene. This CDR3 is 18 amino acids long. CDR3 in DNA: TGCACCAGCAGCCAAGATTTCTACGACAGGGGTTCGAACACTGAAGCTTTCTTT. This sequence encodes CTSSQDFYDRGSNTEAFF.

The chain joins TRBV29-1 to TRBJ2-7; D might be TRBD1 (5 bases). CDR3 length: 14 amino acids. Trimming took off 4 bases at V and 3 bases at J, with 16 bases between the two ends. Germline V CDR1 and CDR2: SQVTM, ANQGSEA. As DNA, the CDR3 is TGCAGCGTTGTCTTGGGGCAGAAGTTCTACGAGCAGTACTTC. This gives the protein CSVVLGQKFYEQYF.

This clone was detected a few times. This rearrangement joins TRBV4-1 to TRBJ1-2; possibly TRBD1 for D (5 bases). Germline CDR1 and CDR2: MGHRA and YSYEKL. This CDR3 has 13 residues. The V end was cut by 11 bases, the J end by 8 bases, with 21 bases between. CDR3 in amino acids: CAGSFGREVGYTF. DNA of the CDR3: TGCGCCGGCTCGTTCGGCAGGGAGGTCGGCTACACCTTC.

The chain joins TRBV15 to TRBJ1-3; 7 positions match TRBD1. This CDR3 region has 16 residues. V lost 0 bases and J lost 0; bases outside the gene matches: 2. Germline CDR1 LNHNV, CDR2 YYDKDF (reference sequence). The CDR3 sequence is CATSRDRTGSGNTIYF. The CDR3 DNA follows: TGTGCCACCAGCAGAGATAGGACAGGCTCTGGAAACACCATATATTTT. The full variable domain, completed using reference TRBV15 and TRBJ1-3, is DAMVIQNPRYQVTQFGKPVTLSCSQTLNHNVMYWYQQKSSQAPKLLFHYYDKDFNNEADTPDNFQSRRPNTSFCFLDIRSPGLGDTAMYLCATSRDRTGSGNTIYFGEGSWLTVV.

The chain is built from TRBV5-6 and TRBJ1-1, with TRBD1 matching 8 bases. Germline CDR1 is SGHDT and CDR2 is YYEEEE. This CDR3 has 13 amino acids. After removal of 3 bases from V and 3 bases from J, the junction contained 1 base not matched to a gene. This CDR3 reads CASSWTGYTEAFF. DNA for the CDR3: TGTGCCAGCAGCTGGACAGGGTACACTGAAGCTTTCTTT.

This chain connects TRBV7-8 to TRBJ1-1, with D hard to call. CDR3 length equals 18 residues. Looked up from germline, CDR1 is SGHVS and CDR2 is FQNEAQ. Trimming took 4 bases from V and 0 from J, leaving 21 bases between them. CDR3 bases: TGTGCCAGCAGCTCCCCGGGCAAGGCGTCGGTAATGAACACTGAAGCTTTCTTT. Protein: CASSSPGKASVMNTEAFF.

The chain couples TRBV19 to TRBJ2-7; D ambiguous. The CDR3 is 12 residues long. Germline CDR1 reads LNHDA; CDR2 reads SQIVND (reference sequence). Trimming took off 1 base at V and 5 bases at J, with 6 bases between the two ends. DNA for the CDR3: TGTGCCAGTAGTATAGGCTACCACGAGCAGTACTTC. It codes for CASSIGYHEQYF.

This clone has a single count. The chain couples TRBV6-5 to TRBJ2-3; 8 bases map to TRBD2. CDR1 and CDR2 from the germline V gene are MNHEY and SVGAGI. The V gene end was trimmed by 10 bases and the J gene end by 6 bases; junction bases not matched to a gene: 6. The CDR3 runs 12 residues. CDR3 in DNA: TGTGCCACCCAGCGGGGGCTTGATACGCAGTATTTT. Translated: CATQRGLDTQYF.

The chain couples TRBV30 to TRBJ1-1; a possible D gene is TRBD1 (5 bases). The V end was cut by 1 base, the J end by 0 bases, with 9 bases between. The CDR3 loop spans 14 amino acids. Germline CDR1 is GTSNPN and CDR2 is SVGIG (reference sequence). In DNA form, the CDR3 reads TGTGCCTGGAGTGATGGGGGTCTGAACACTGAAGCTTTCTTT. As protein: CAWSDGGLNTEAFF.

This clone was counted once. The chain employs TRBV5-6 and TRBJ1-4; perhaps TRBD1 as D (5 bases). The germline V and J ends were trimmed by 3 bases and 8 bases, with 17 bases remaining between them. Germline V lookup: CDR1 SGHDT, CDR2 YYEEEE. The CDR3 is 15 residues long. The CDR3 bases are TGTGCCAGCAGCTCAGGACATGGGGCGCGAGAAAAACTGTTTTTT. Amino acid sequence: CASSSGHGAREKLFF.

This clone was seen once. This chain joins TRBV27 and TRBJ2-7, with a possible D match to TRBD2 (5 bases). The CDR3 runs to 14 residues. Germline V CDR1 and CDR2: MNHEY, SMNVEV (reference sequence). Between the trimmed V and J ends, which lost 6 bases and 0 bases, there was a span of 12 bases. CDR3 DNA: TGTGCCAGCAGCCGGGGAGTTCTCTCCTACGAGCAGTACTTC. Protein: CASSRGVLSYEQYF.

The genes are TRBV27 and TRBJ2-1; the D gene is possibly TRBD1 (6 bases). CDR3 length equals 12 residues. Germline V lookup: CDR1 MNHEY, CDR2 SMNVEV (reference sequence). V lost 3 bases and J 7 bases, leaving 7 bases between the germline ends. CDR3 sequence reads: CASSFRGNEQFF. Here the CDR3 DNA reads TGTGCCAGCAGTTTTAGGGGGAATGAGCAGTTCTTC.

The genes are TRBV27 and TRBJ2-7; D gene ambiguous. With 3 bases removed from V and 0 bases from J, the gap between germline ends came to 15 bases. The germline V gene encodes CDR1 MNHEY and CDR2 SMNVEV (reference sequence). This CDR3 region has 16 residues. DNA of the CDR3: TGTGCCAGCAGTTTGACCCCTGACCCTTCCTCCTACGAGCAGTACTTC. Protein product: CASSLTPDPSSYEQYF.

CDR3 protein: CASSPLRTAGETQYF. In nucleotides, the CDR3 is TGTGCCAGCAGCCCACTTAGGACCGCGGGAGAGACCCAGTACTTC. This chain links TRBV28 with TRBJ2-5, with a possible D match to TRBD2 (5 bases). Deletions cut 6 bases from V and 4 bases from J, with 18 bases between. Germline assignment: CDR1 MDHEN and CDR2 SYDVKM. The CDR3 is 15 residues long.